This T cell receptor beta chain was retrieved from a study of siplizumab effects on memory and regulatory T cells. Study-wide findings and caveats: An assignable phenotype, naive or memory, was missing from roughly 77-94% of proliferating CD4+ or CD8+ clones.

Only in-frame clones appear in the TCRdb table, and some are missing; sequencing was by immunoSEQ multiplex PCR. The sample records about 1,000 clones, 70% to 75% being singletons. As regards this clone: The antigen is not known.

Germline trimming cut 0 bases from V and 6 bases from J; bases unmatched to any gene: 5. The CDR3 consists of 15 residues. Germline CDR1 is MNHEY and CDR2 is SMNVEV (reference sequence). The chain employs TRBV27 and TRBJ1-1; 9 bases map to TRBD1. The source is a human donor in good health. Sequenced: TEMRA CD8+ T cells sorted from blood. Subset indicated: unstimulated CD8+ CD45RA+ effector memory T cells. The CDR3 DNA reads TGTGCCAGCAGTTTATCCGGGACAGGGTTCGCTGAAGCTTTCTTT. Translating gives CASSLSGTGFAEAFF.